This T cell receptor beta chain stems from a study of blood T cell repertoires in COVID-19. On the study more broadly: Acute and convalescent COVID-19 specimens originated in the United States, Italy and Spain. Sources were T cells, B-cell-depleted T cells, or PBMCs; the material itself was cDNA or gDNA.

CDR1 is MNHNS, CDR2 SASEGT, per germline. Trimming took 1 base from V and 4 from J, leaving 8 bases between them. This CDR3 region has 13 residues. In the original analysis: Amplification from reference gene primers served as the basis for estimated nucleated cell counts. Here immunoSEQ multiplex PCR was the method, and the copy in TCRdb shows in-frame clones only, minus some. V and J calls and clone size are as listed in that table; D and trimming were resolved from the DNA. The sample holds around 150,000 clones, approximately 95% seen once. Sequences were obtained from peripheral blood. This rearrangement joins TRBV6-1 to TRBJ2-7, with D tentatively TRBD1 (5 bases). This TCR was recovered from a woman aged 60-75 years with COVID-19, enrolled during active disease. The CDR3 spells CASSEEGDYEQYF. CDR3 bases: TGTGCCAGCAGTGAAGAAGGGGATTACGAGCAGTACTTC.